This TCR beta chain was captured by sequencing in a study of blood T cell repertoires in COVID-19. Losses at the gene ends were 4 bases for V and 8 bases for J; bases not matched to a gene: 7. Per germline, CDR1 SEHNR and CDR2 FQNEAQ (reference sequence). The CDR3 covers 13 residues. About this clone itself: Other nucleotide sequences in the sample specify the same CDR3.

Assay used: immunoSEQ multiplex PCR; TCRdb lists only in-frame clones, some missing. This repertoire shows over 250,000 clones, 86% found once; its top ten account for roughly 2.6%. This clonotype was obtained from a young woman who had recovered from COVID-19. The sample was PBMCs or T cells enriched from blood (not recorded which). J is TRBJ1-2 and V is TRBV7-9; 7 nucleotides agree with TRBD1. This CDR3 is CASSSRQGGGYTF. The DNA for the CDR3 is TGTGCCAGCAGCTCCAGACAGGGAGGCGGCTACACCTTC.